A single sample is the source of the 9 T cell receptor beta chains below, sequenced in a study of cytomegalovirus exposure and HLA in healthy donors. The PCR used 60 Vbeta and 13 Jbeta primers. Using immunoSEQ multiplex PCR, the repertoire was profiled, and TCRdb retains in-frame clones only, with some absent. The profile shows tens of thousands of clones, roughly 64% of them singletons. Sequencing used PBMCs. Every receptor here comes from a man between 40 and 49 years old in good health and CMV-seropositive.

The chain links TRBV15 to TRBJ2-1; 9 bases fit TRBD2. The CDR3 is made up of 14 amino acids. The J segment lost 4 bases and the V segment lost 2 bases, leaving 0 bases of the junction unmatched. Per germline, CDR1 LNHNV and CDR2 YYDKDF (reference sequence). The CDR3 here is CATSRSGGYNEQFF. CDR3 coding DNA: TGTGCCACCAGCAGAAGCGGGGGGTACAATGAGCAGTTCTTC.

V and J are TRBV19 and TRBJ1-2; D may be TRBD1 (5 bases). V gave up 4 bases and J gave up 3 bases, with 12 bases separating them. There are 14 residues in the CDR3. The V gene's germline CDR1 is LNHDA and CDR2 SQIVND (reference sequence). CDR3 nucleotide sequence: TGTGCCAGTAGTAAGGAAAGACAGCACTATGGCTACACCTTC. Its translation: CASSKERQHYGYTF.

This clone appeared a single time. V and J are TRBV7-9 and TRBJ2-1; 7 bases are shared with TRBD1. After removal of 5 bases from V and 2 bases from J, the junction contained 9 bases not matched to a gene. The CDR3 has 16 residues. CDR1 SEHNR and CDR2 FQNEAQ come from the germline V gene (reference sequence). Here the CDR3 DNA reads TGTGCCAGCAGCACACGACAGGGAGTGACCTACAATGAGCAGTTCTTC. This codes for CASSTRQGVTYNEQFF.

The chain employs TRBV6-5 and TRBJ1-4, with D tentatively TRBD1 (6 bases). The CDR3 is 16 amino acids. Germline values: CDR1 MNHEY, CDR2 SVGAGI. Trimming took 4 bases from V and 0 from J, leaving 12 bases between them. CDR3 coding DNA: TGTGCCAGCAGTTCCAGGGGAATAGCAACTAATGAAAAACTGTTTTTT. Translating gives CASSSRGIATNEKLFF.

The chain couples TRBV5-4 to TRBJ2-1; 10 positions match TRBD2. With 4 bases clipped from V and 6 bases from J, the junction kept 7 bases outside the gene matches. Germline V gene lookup returns CDR1 SGHNT and CDR2 YYREEE (reference sequence). The CDR3 sequence is 15 residues long. CDR3 protein: CASSPGLAASNEQFF. The CDR3 nucleotides are TGTGCCAGCAGCCCAGGACTAGCGGCCTCCAATGAGCAGTTCTTC. The variable domain in full, completed from reference TRBV5-4 and TRBJ2-1, reads ETGVTQSPTHLIKTRGQQVTLRCSSQSGHNTVSWYQQALGQGPQFIFQYYREEENGRGNFPPRFSGLQFPNYSSELNVNALELDDSALYLCASSPGLAASNEQFFGPGTRLTVL.

V is TRBV10-2 and J is TRBJ1-2, with TRBD1 identical over 9 bases. The V and J ends lost 9 bases and 8 bases, in that order; junction bases with no gene match: 10. CDR1 is WSHSY, CDR2 SAAADI, per germline. The CDR3 consists of 13 residues. The CDR3 loop is CASGDRAFEGYTF. CDR3 nucleotides: TGCGCCAGTGGGGACAGGGCGTTTGAGGGCTACACCTTC.

In regard to this clone: One end of the junction fails to match germline, which may point to a read error. This chain connects TRBV10-3 to TRBJ1-1; TRBD1 aligns across 9 bases. Germline V CDR1 and CDR2: ENHRY, SYGVKD. This CDR3 region has 15 residues. This CDR3 is CAISTYRGPDTEASF. The CDR3 DNA sequence: TGTGCCATCAGCACCTACAGGGGGCCTGACACTGAAGCTTCCTTT.

The CDR3 DNA reads as TGTGCCAGCTTCCTTGGGACATCTGGCGAGCAGTACTTC. Protein sequence: CASFLGTSGEQYF. The V and J genes are TRBV18 and TRBJ2-7; a possible D gene is TRBD1 (6 bases). The V gene lost 7 bases and the J gene lost 6 bases, with 16 bases spanning the gap. The V gene's germline CDR1 is KGHSH and CDR2 LQKENI. The CDR3 has 13 amino acids.

The rearrangement joins TRBV6-4 to TRBJ2-2; TRBD1 matches 11 bases. In germline, CDR1 is MRHNA, CDR2 SNTAGT. Trimming cost V 5 bases and J 6 bases; bases outside gene matches: 8. The CDR3 totals 16 residues. In DNA form, the CDR3 reads TGTGCCAGCAGTCCATGGGACAGGGGGAAGCCCGGGGAGCTGTTTTTT. Protein: CASSPWDRGKPGELFF.